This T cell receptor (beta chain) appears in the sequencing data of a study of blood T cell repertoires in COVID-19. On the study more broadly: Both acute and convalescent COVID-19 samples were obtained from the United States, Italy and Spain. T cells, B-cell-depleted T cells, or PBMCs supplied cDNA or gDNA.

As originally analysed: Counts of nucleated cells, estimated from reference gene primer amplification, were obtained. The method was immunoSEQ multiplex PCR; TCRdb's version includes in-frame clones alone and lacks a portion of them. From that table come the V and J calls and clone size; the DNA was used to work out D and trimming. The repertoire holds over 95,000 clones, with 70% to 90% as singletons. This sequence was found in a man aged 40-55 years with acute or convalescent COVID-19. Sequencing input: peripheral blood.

The CDR3 is CASSLLILAGGQNEQFF. Written as DNA, the CDR3 is TGCGCCAGCAGCTTGCTGATACTAGCGGGGGGGCAAAATGAGCAGTTCTTC. The chain recombines TRBV5-1 with TRBJ2-1; 13 nucleotides agree with TRBD2. Germline CDR1 SGHRS, CDR2 YFSETQ. The CDR3 is 17 amino acids. J lost 7 bases, V lost 1 base, and 8 bases had no gene match.